This T cell receptor (beta chain) is drawn from a study of T-cell memory formation after mild COVID-19. On the study more broadly: TCR clusters largely stayed donor specific.

The study, taken as a whole, reports: Nothing confirmed that second-wave clones peaking on day 37 were specific for SARS-CoV-2. Cross-reactive memory seemingly joined, as some responding clones were found in pre-infection memory. Clones shrinking from day 15 to 85 showed even CD4/CD8 mixes; later expanders tilted CD4+.

This clonotype was seen more than once but under ten times. Its antigen is not identified. Trimming took off 5 bases at V and 8 bases at J, with 19 bases between the two ends. The CDR3 sequence is 15 residues long. One entry per CDR3 protein results from TCRdb running MiXCR on the 5' RACE reads. The sample consists of 350,000 to 450,000 distinct CDR3 sequences, 20% of them appearing once. The origin of this receptor is an adult woman who had mild COVID-19 (a few samples of this study predate the infection). Cell type and time point are not known. The source material was PBMCs or a T cell subset sorted from them (not recorded which). This chain connects TRBV12-3 or TRBV12-4 to TRBJ2-1; D gene uncertain. The CDR3 sequence: CASSPVGRLSDEQFF. The CDR3 region has the DNA TGTGCCAGCAGTCCCGTGGGCCGGTTATCGGATGAGCAGTTCTTC.